The 2 T cell receptor beta chains given below trace back to one sample, sequenced in a study of blood T cell repertoires in COVID-19 (dated by TCRdb to 2020 to 2021). Receptors were amplified or captured by the immunoSEQ multiplex PCR assay. TCRdb retrieved this table from immuneACCESS and kept in-frame rearrangements only. Not all clones are present; in checked studies, unresolved V genes account for under half, and no reason is known for the remainder. This sample holds about 170,000 clones; 65% to 85% were observed only once. Approximately 2.4% of the sample comes from the top ten. The sequenced material came from peripheral blood. All receptors come from a human donor with acute or convalescent COVID-19. The donor label of this sample is uncertain.

CDR3 DNA sequence: TGTGCCAGCTCACCTTCCCGGACAGGGGCCACCGGGGAGCTGTTTTTT. This gives the protein CASSPSRTGATGELFF. The genes are TRBV18 and TRBJ2-2, with 9 bases matching TRBD1. Per the germline V gene, CDR1 is KGHSH and CDR2 is LQKENI. The CDR3 sequence is 16 residues long. The junction had 6 bases not matched to a gene; V was cut back by 3 bases and J by 4 bases.

V is TRBV7-9 and J is TRBJ1-5; 7 bases map to TRBD1. J was trimmed by 1 base and V by 4 bases; bases with no gene match: 13. Germline CDR1 SEHNR, CDR2 FQNEAQ (reference sequence). The CDR3 runs 18 residues. The CDR3 DNA reads as TGTGCCAGCAGCTCCGGGCAGGGGGGTTCCGGAAGCAATCAGCCCCAGCATTTT. Translating gives CASSSGQGGSGSNQPQHF.